Listed below are T cell receptor beta chains from one sample, sequenced in a study of CD8 T cells in Susac syndrome. TCRdb processed the immunoSEQ multiplex PCR reads anew with MiXCR; each CDR3 protein has one entry. The sample has around 77,000 distinct CDR3 sequences, under 96% seen once. Source material: CD4+ T cells from PBMCs. Source of these receptors: a human donor with multiple sclerosis. The conserved cysteine and the conserved F or W are not part of the CDR3 here. Each record gives: CDR3 protein, V gene, clone size. Some rows have no size entry. The others give once, few or many, or a class for an expanded clone.

ASSLGPRGTYNSPLH | TRBV7-2 | .
ASSLRADHTSNYGYT | TRBV6-1 | .
SASAGGRSTEAF | TRBV20-1 | .
SARRQTSTDTQY | TRBV20-1 | .
ASSKRVNTGELF | TRBV5-1 | .
SVAKIWGTDTQY | TRBV29-1 | .
ATRRAKNTEAF | TRBV28 | .
ASTQGVEQF | TRBV12-3/TRBV12-4 | .
ASSWNRGSSYEQY | TRBV7-2 | few
ASSLLGGASYNSPLH | TRBV7-2 | .
ASSQGTGISSATNEKLF | TRBV6-1 | .
ATSRDRSGANVLT | TRBV15 | .
ASSPGGSSYEQY | TRBV11-2 | .
SANPQGASPLH | TRBV20-1 | .
ASSPLGTDTQY | TRBV13 | .
SAGAGLAGTTDTQY | TRBV20-1 | .
ASSDFGLAGDEQY | TRBV2 | .
ASSPGLAGRTGELF | TRBV11-2 | .
ASSQPLRDRGGGEQF | TRBV4-1 | .
ASSRIAGTGYTGELF | TRBV12-3/TRBV12-4 | once
ASSPSGGARSGYT | TRBV6-5 | .
AWSVLAAGNEQF | TRBV30 | .
ASSQGTSGGSGYNEQF | TRBV3-1 | .
SASKRGNQPQH | TRBV20-1 | .
ASSSVTNTEAF | TRBV3-1 | .
ASSLSTGGSYNEQF | TRBV5-1 | .
ASSLRRSYNSPLH | TRBV28 | .
ASSLYGPSTNEKLF | TRBV5-6 | .
SLRTSGLYEQY | TRBV20-1 | .
ASSPRATQETQY | TRBV3-1 | .
AWSAGGVEAF | TRBV30 | .
ASSLDGGNTEAF | TRBV5-1 | .
ASSLTGLPGELF | TRBV6-2/TRBV6-3 | .
ASRRTGSHEQY | TRBV7-9 | .
ASSPSRAQEQY | TRBV7-2 | .
ASSSPHPNTEAF | TRBV6-5 | .
ASSPTTGNQPQH | TRBV11-2 | .
ASSLPSWGSTDTQY | TRBV12-3/TRBV12-4 | .
ASSLAGPPGELF | TRBV7-2 | .
ASRGTAGQGDNEQF | TRBV3-1 | .